This T cell receptor beta chain was sequenced during a study of blood T cell repertoires in COVID-19. Study as a whole: Some COVID-19 samples were acute and others convalescent; all came from the United States, Italy and Spain. In each case, the material was cDNA or gDNA derived from T cells, B-cell-depleted T cells, or PBMCs.

This CDR3 has 17 residues. Germline V gene lookup returns CDR1 SGHRS and CDR2 YFSETQ. V was pared by 0 bases and J by 7 bases, with 10 bases of the junction left unmatched. Authors' analysis steps: Reference gene primers were amplified, and this amplification served to estimate nucleated cell counts. Method: immunoSEQ multiplex PCR; TCRdb's copy keeps in-frame clones and lacks some. V, J and clone size were drawn from that table, and D and trimming were deduced from the DNA. The sample consists of around 700,000 clones, around 90% of them appearing once. The rearrangement links TRBV5-1 to TRBJ1-6; 7 bases are shared with TRBD1. The sequence was collected from a young woman with acute or convalescent COVID-19. Sequencing was carried out using peripheral blood. The CDR3 spells CASSLAVTGRLNSPLHF. In DNA, the CDR3 is TGCGCCAGCAGCTTGGCCGTGACAGGGAGACTAAATTCACCCCTCCACTTT.